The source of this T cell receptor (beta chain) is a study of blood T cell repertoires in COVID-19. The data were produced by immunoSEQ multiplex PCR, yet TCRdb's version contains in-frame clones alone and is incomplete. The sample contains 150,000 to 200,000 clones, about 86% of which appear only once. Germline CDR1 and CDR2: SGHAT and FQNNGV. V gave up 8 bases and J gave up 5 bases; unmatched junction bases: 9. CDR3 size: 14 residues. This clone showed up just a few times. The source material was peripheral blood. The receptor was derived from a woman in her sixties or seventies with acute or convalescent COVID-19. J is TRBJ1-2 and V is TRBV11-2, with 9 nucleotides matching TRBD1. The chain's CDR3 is CASGPRDRAYGYTF. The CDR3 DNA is TGTGCCAGCGGTCCCCGGGACAGGGCTTATGGCTACACCTTC. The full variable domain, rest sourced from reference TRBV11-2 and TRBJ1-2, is EAGVAQSPRYKIIEKRQSVAFWCNPISGHATLYWYQQILGQGPKLLIQFQNNGVVDDSQLPKDRFSAERLKGVDSTLKIQPAKLEDSAVYLCASGPRDRAYGYTFGSGTRLTVV.